Presented here are 11 T cell receptor beta chains from one specimen sequenced in a study of blood T cell repertoires in COVID-19. This table comes from immunoSEQ multiplex PCR, and its TCRdb copy is limited to in-frame clones, with some not included. The sample contains 350,000 or so clones, around 89% of which appear only once. The sequencing sample was made of peripheral blood. The source is a woman in her twenties or thirties with COVID-19, enrolled during active disease.

This chain connects TRBV2 to TRBJ1-2; tentatively, D is TRBD1 (6 bases). The germline V gene encodes CDR1 SNHLY and CDR2 FYNNEI. Trimming removed 5 bases at V and 8 bases at J, with 15 bases between. The CDR3 covers 13 residues. As DNA, the CDR3 is TGTGCCAGCAGTATTGGACAGCACAGGGGCTACACCTTC. The encoded protein is CASSIGQHRGYTF.

This chain connects TRBV9 to TRBJ1-2; D is undetermined. Trimming removed 0 bases from V and 0 bases from J, with 9 bases in between. Germline-derived CDR1 and CDR2 are SGDLS and YYNGEE. This CDR3 has 15 amino acids. CDR3 residues: CASSVGYSSNYGYTF. The CDR3 bases are TGTGCCAGCAGCGTAGGGTACAGCTCTAACTATGGCTACACCTTC.

The chain employs TRBV3-1 (or the pseudogene TRBV3-2) and TRBJ2-3; 11 bases agree with TRBD2. V lost 0 bases to trimming and J lost 1 base; unmatched junction nucleotides: 9. Germline CDR1 is LGHDT and CDR2 is YNNKEL (reference sequence). The CDR3 runs 19 residues. The CDR3 nucleotides are TGTGCCAGCAGCCAAGATGGAAGCCTAGCGGGGGGAGGCACAGATACGCAGTATTTT. Its protein product is CASSQDGSLAGGGTDTQYF.

The chain carries TRBV9 and TRBJ1-1; D perhaps matches TRBD1 (5 bases). V was cut by 6 bases and J by 1 base, with 13 bases left in between. This CDR3 comprises 14 residues. Germline CDR1 SGDLS, CDR2 YYNGEE. Written as DNA, the CDR3 is TGTGCCAGCACCCTCGGCAGGGCGAACACTGAAGCTTTCTTT. This encodes CASTLGRANTEAFF.

The chain links TRBV9 to TRBJ1-2; 7 nucleotides line up with TRBD1. Germline V gene sequence: CDR1 SGDLS, CDR2 YYNGEE. The CDR3 is made up of 14 amino acids. Trimming cost V 4 bases and J 6 bases; bases outside gene matches: 9. CDR3 nucleotides: TGTGCCAGCAGCATATCGACAGGGCTCAATGGCTACACCTTC. Protein: CASSISTGLNGYTF.

The chain is built from TRBV6-5 and TRBJ1-6; 7 bases line up with TRBD1. Germline V gene sequence: CDR1 MNHEY, CDR2 SVGAGI. With 6 bases clipped from V and 5 bases from J, the junction kept 1 base outside the gene matches. CDR3 size: 13 residues. The chain's CDR3 is CASRDRHNSPLHF. CDR3 nucleotide sequence: TGTGCCAGCAGGGACAGGCATAATTCACCCCTCCACTTT.

This sequence joins TRBV6-2 or TRBV6-3 and TRBJ1-6; D perhaps matches TRBD1 (6 bases). The CDR3 totals 15 residues. Trimming cost V 5 bases and J 7 bases, with 15 bases left between them. Germline CDR1 is MNHEY and CDR2 is SVGEGT. The CDR3 reads CASSVSQGYNSPLHF. The CDR3 DNA reads TGTGCCAGCAGTGTGTCTCAGGGGTACAATTCACCCCTCCACTTT.

The rearrangement uses TRBV7-9 and TRBJ1-1, with D possibly TRBD1 on 5 matching bases. Per germline, CDR1 SEHNR and CDR2 FQNEAQ (reference sequence). V was cut by 5 bases and J by 4 bases, with 14 bases left in between. The CDR3 length is 14 residues. The CDR3 region is CASSPLSGATEAFF. CDR3 in DNA: TGTGCCAGCAGCCCCCTCAGTGGGGCCACTGAAGCTTTCTTT.

V is TRBV9 and J is TRBJ1-6; 7 positions agree with TRBD1. The ends lost 0 bases at V and 12 bases at J; junction bases unmatched: 6. Germline assignment: CDR1 SGDLS and CDR2 YYNGEE. The length of the CDR3 is 14 residues. CDR3 amino acids: CASSVAGGRRPLHF. CDR3 bases: TGTGCCAGCAGCGTAGCAGGGGGAAGGAGACCCCTCCACTTT.

This chain links TRBV6-5 with TRBJ2-2; D gene ambiguous. This CDR3 contains 15 residues. The V gene lost 0 bases and the J gene lost 2 bases, with 7 bases spanning the gap. The germline CDR1 and CDR2 sequences are MNHEY and SVGAGI. The DNA of the CDR3 is TGTGCCAGCAGTTACTCGGTAGTTAACACCGGGGAGCTGTTTTTT. Its protein is CASSYSVVNTGELFF.

The chain recombines TRBV19 with TRBJ1-4; 7 bases map to TRBD1. V shed 3 bases and J 8 bases; nucleotides not matched to a gene: 6. The CDR3 runs 14 residues. Germline values: CDR1 LNHDA, CDR2 SQIVND (reference sequence). CDR3: CASSMRGQLEKLFF. The CDR3 DNA reads as TGTGCCAGTAGTATGAGGGGGCAGTTGGAAAAACTGTTTTTT.